This T cell receptor beta chain stems from a study of blood T cell repertoires in COVID-19 (dated by TCRdb to about 2020). Regarding the research as a whole: Samples from collaborators originated in the United States, Italy and Spain and spanned both the acute and convalescent phases of COVID-19. The material from the prospective study consisted of cDNA or gDNA derived from T cells, B-cell-depleted T cells, or PBMCs. Subjects who had been exposed to COVID-19, were actively infected with it, or had recovered from it provided the deeply sampled blood TCRbeta repertoires that made up the dataset. The repertoires were released in a freely available public database intended as a resource for research on the immune response to SARS-CoV-2. Samples came from the ongoing ImmuneRACE study (first 160 participants) plus 1,254 subjects from 6 global collaborators. The sample metadata nearly always contained a de-identified subject ID, COVID-19 status, age in years and sex. Where HLA class I and class II types were available, the types were taken from metadata supplied by the sample provider, not from assay-based typing. General study outcomes and caveats: The amount of clinical and demographic metadata varied by source and participant and was provided uncurated.

TCRbeta CDR3 regions were amplified from genomic DNA using the immunoSEQ Assay, a bias-controlled multiplex PCR. The authors processed their data as follows. The number of nucleated cells in each sample was estimated by amplification of reference gene primers within the assay. Sequence reads were collapsed and filtered to measure the absolute abundance of every unique TCRbeta CDR3 rearrangement. For each sample, productive Simpson clonality was calculated as the square root of Simpson's diversity index over productive rearrangements. Not all clones reach the TCRdb copy of this immuneACCESS table, which keeps in-frame sequences only. Checked studies attribute under half of the gap to unresolved V genes and leave the rest unexplained. The V and J calls and clone size come from that table; D and trimming were worked out from the DNA. The sample table shows some 130,000 clones, and almost 85% are seen once. The ten largest account for about 1.3% of the sample.

Whole blood was collected in K2EDTA tubes by collaborating institutions according to the institutions' own protocols. For TCRbeta analysis, collaborators shipped samples as frozen whole blood, isolated PBMCs, or DNA extracted from either of those sample types. A note on this clone: There is no known antigen for this receptor. Within one base of it there is no much larger clone, and no base qualities were kept.

This sequence was found in a man in his fifties or sixties with acute or convalescent COVID-19. Sequenced: peripheral blood.

The nucleotide sequence reads as follows: TGTGCCAGCAGTGGTGAGGGGGCGAGCTCCTATAATTCACCCCTCCACTTT. Its translation is CASSGEGASSYNSPLHF. The rearranged segments are TRBV2 and TRBJ1-6, and TRBD1 aligns with 7 junction nucleotides. The germline V gene gives CDR1 as SNHLY and CDR2 as FYNNEI. From V the trimming removes 4 bases and from J it removes 0 bases, while the gene matches leave 6 bases of the junction unaccounted for. The CDR3 starts with the cysteine, ends with the phenylalanine, and has 17 residues. Of all the DNA, just the CDR3 is kept, 51 bases in frame from base 1. Here the CDR3 is joined to the reference TRBV2 and TRBJ1-6 genes, and the full variable domain is: EPEVTQTPSHQVTQMGQEVILRCVPISNHLYFYWYRQILGQKVEFLVSFYNNEISEKSEIFDDQFSVERPDGSNFTLKIRSTKLEDSAMYFCASSGEGASSYNSPLHFGNGTRLTVT.